This TCR beta chain is from a study of T cells after yellow fever vaccination. Findings of the study overall: The appearance of a small share of clonotypes in both CD4 and CD8 compartments was observed. At 95% to 96% for CD4 and approximately 88% for CD8, most primary-vaccination clones showed up again after the booster.

In this sample, this clonotype turned up many times. Its antigen remains unknown. Conversion of TCR transcripts into cDNA relied on 5'RACE template switching, which added a universal primer site and UMIs. TCRdb fed the 5' RACE reads into MiXCR, producing one record per CDR3 protein. The data contain roughly 160,000 distinct CDR3 sequences, 5.5% to 7.5% of them seen just once; the ten biggest clones take up 2.5%. The input for sequencing was CD4+ T cells sorted from PBMCs, taken 5 days after the first yellow fever vaccination. This TCR derives from a young man who received the YFV17D yellow fever vaccine.

CDR3 residues: CASSFMGIPGYTF. In nucleotides, the CDR3 is TGTGCCAGCAGTTTTATGGGGATTCCTGGCTACACCTTC. The chain carries TRBV12-3 or TRBV12-4 and TRBJ1-2; D gene ambiguous. V lost 3 bases and J lost 7, with 12 bases in between. The CDR3 spans 13 residues.